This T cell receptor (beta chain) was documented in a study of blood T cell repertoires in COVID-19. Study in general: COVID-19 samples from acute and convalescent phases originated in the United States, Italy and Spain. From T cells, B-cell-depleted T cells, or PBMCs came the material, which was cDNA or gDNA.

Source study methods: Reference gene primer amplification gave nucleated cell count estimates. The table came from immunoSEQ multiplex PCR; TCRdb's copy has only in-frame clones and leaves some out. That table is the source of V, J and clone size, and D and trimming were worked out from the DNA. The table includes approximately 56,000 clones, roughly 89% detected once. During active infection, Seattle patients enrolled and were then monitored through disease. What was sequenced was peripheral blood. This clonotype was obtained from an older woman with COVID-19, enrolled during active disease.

The CDR3 protein is CASSQAAERGKKNTQYF. DNA of the CDR3: TGTGCCAGCAGCCAAGCGGCGGAGCGGGGCAAGAAAAATACGCAGTATTTT. This chain links TRBV3-1 (or the pseudogene TRBV3-2) with TRBJ2-3; 7 bases are shared with TRBD2. V dropped 1 base and J dropped 7; count of bases not matched to a gene: 14. There are 17 residues in the CDR3. Germline V gene lookup returns CDR1 LGHDT and CDR2 YNNKEL (reference sequence).